This is a list of T cell receptor beta chains from one sample in a study of shared clonotypes between healthy human individuals. Some clones are missing from TCRdb's copy, which holds only in-frame ones; the method was immunoSEQ multiplex PCR. The sample yields about 2.4 million clones, around nine tenths seen once. Sequencing input: naive CD4+ T cells sorted from blood. These receptor sequences come from a man younger than 35 in good health. Both conserved end residues are trimmed from each CDR3. Each record gives: CDR3 protein, CDR3 length, V gene, J gene.

ASSLWGLGGYEQY	13	TRBV5-1	TRBJ2-7
ATSRGAGQETQY	12	TRBV15	TRBJ2-5
ASSLLSGAAEKLF	13	TRBV27	TRBJ1-4
ASSQHRGTSGNTIY	14	TRBV14	TRBJ1-3
ASSLFGRQRIYEQY	14	TRBV27	TRBJ2-7
AWRIRGNTEAF	11	TRBV30	TRBJ1-1
ASSFHYSSGELF	12	TRBV5-1	TRBJ2-2
ASSLESLYGYT	11	TRBV5-4	TRBJ1-2
ASNSRGNTGELF	12	TRBV19	TRBJ2-2
ASSLESGKTGNTIY	14	TRBV5-1	TRBJ1-3
ASTLRGQGTDTQY	13	TRBV6-5	TRBJ2-3
ASDRGTGLAGVDEQF	15	TRBV5-4	TRBJ2-1
ASSPRRSVYGYT	12	TRBV7-2	TRBJ1-2
ASSPQETLETQY	12	TRBV18	TRBJ2-5
ASRDGLNTEAF	11	TRBV2	TRBJ1-1
SVRGVGYEKLF	11	TRBV29-1	TRBJ1-4
ASSQPEMDQETQY	13	TRBV4-1	TRBJ2-5
ASSFLLMGQSETQY	14	TRBV7-9	TRBJ2-5
ASSYGAGGPNEQF	13	TRBV7-9	TRBJ2-1
ASSTGGMSPLH	11	TRBV6-1	TRBJ1-6
ARSLSWGQGTGELF	14	TRBV5-3	TRBJ2-2
SVGDRAPGNTIY	12	TRBV29-1	TRBJ1-3
ASSLFSTDTQY	11	TRBV5-4	TRBJ2-3